This TCR beta chain was documented in a study of T-cell reconstitution after alpha-beta-depleted transplantation in children. Broader study findings: It was newly produced T cells that mostly accounted for T-cell counts and diversity one year after transplant. As was reported, about two months after transplant, alpha-beta T cells came from several hundred expanded graft clones. Surviving recipient T cells and thymic progenitors accounted for the high day-60 TCRbeta diversity observed in some patients.

The length of the CDR3 is 13 residues. Trimming removed 6 bases from V and 5 bases from J, with 13 bases in between. Germline assignment: CDR1 SGHTA and CDR2 FQGNSA. The TCRbeta library was prepared with unique molecular identifiers. One entry per CDR3 protein, called by TCRdb with MiXCR from the PCR reads. The sample holds about 7,200 distinct CDR3 sequences, more than 5% seen once. Many counts were recorded for this clonotype. Its specificity is unknown. Sequencing was performed on PBMCs, mostly from graft donor cells, taken 180 days after TCRalphabeta/CD19-depleted stem cell transplant. This clonotype was obtained from a child younger than two who had a stem cell transplant for acute myeloid leukemia, so the T cells may come from the graft donor. This chain joins TRBV7-2 and TRBJ2-5; D possibly uses TRBD1 or TRBD2 (5 bases each). The CDR3 nucleotides are TGTGCCAGCAGGAGGGGATACGGGGAGACCCAGTACTTC. Translated, it gives CASRRGYGETQYF.